This T cell receptor (beta chain) was documented in a study of T cell responses to AZD1222 COVID-19 vaccine. Across the study: Second doses that came at about 4 or about 12 weeks were put together. The study's findings and limits: Spike-specific TCRs gained breadth and depth after people received two AZD1222 doses. Among the donors, most were white British and more were female, and clonal diversity was possibly underestimated. The peak T cell response came first, and repertoires were sampled only after it.

TCRdb keeps only in-frame clones here, not all; method: immunoSEQ multiplex PCR. Among some 150,000 clones listed, under 95% were seen once. With 8 bases clipped from V and 0 bases from J, the junction kept 4 bases outside the gene matches. There are 15 residues in the CDR3. CDR1 MNHEY and CDR2 SVGAGI come from the germline V gene. Details on this clone: Its antigen is not identified.

J is TRBJ2-1 and V is TRBV6-5, with 10 bases aligning to TRBD2. Specimen: peripheral blood, collected on day 0 of AZD1222 vaccination. This TCR came from an adult in good health. The CDR3 loop is CASVLAGDSYNEQFF. CDR3 DNA sequence: TGTGCCAGCGTCCTAGCGGGAGACTCCTACAATGAGCAGTTCTTC.